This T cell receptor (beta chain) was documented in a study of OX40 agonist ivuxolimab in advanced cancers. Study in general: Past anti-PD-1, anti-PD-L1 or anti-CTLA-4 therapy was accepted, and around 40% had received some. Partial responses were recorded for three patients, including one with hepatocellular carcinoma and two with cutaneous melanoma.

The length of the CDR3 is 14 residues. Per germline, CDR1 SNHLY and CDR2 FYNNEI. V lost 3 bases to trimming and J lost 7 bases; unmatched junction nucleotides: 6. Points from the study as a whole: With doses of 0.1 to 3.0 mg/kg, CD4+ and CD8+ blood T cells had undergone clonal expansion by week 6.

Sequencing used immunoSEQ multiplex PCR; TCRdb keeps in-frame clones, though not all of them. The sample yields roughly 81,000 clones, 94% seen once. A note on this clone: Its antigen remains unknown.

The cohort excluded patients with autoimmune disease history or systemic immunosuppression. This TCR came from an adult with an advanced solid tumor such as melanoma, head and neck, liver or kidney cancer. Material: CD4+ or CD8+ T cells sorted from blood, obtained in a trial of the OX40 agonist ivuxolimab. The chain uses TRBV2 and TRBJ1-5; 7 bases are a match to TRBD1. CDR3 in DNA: TGTGCCAGCAGTGAGACGACAGGGATCCAGCCCCAGCATTTT. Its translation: CASSETTGIQPQHF.